This TCR beta chain was captured in a study of blood T cell repertoires in COVID-19. Turning to the study itself: Nucleic acid was either cDNA or gDNA, and it came from T cells, B-cell-depleted T cells, or PBMCs.

This CDR3 is built from 12 residues. The germline CDR1 and CDR2 sequences are SGHNT and YYREEE (reference sequence). Trimming cost V 2 bases and J 3 bases, with 5 bases left between them. In the original analysis: Nucleated cell counts were estimated from reference gene primer amplification. The assay was immunoSEQ multiplex PCR, and TCRdb's table has in-frame clones only and misses some. D and trimming were read from the DNA, whereas the V and J calls and clone size are those reported in that table. Of 250,000 to 350,000 clones listed, 89% are singletons. The chain joins TRBV5-4 to TRBJ1-1, with unresolved D. Source material: peripheral blood. The clonotype was recovered from a man younger than 30 who had recovered from COVID-19. This CDR3 is CASSFGDTEAFF. In DNA, the CDR3 is TGTGCCAGCAGCTTCGGGGACACTGAAGCTTTCTTT.